A single count supports the clone carrying this TCR beta chain. Method: immunoSEQ multiplex PCR; TCRdb's copy keeps in-frame clones and lacks some. The table records 310,000 or so clones, around 90% of them present only once. The data were obtained in a study of blood T cell repertoires in COVID-19. Looking at the study overall: Samples taken during acute and convalescent COVID-19 were collected in the United States, Italy and Spain.

V lost 5 bases and J lost 1, with 10 bases in between. From germline, CDR1 is GTSNPN and CDR2 SVGIG (reference sequence). This CDR3 has 13 residues. The rearrangement links TRBV30 to TRBJ2-3; perhaps TRBD1 as D (6 bases). The clonotype comes from a woman between 50 and 59 years old who had recovered from COVID-19. The sequenced material came from peripheral blood. This CDR3 reads CAWAGQRTDTQYF. CDR3 in DNA: TGTGCCTGGGCTGGACAGCGCACAGATACGCAGTATTTT.